These 22 T cell receptor beta chains came from one sample sequenced in a study of patients with pleural tuberculosis. TCRdb re-called the reads through MiXCR, storing one row per CDR3 protein. The table includes approximately 50,000 distinct CDR3 sequences, under 8.5% detected once. The origin of the receptors is a human donor with pleural tuberculosis.

This clonotype was seen many times. This rearrangement joins TRBV28 to TRBJ2-3; possible D gene TRBD1, 6 bases. The CDR3 sequence is 14 residues long. V was pared by 8 bases and J by 8 bases, with 20 bases between. Germline CDR1 is MDHEN and CDR2 is SYDVKM. CDR3 amino acids: CASSVQGGTGTQYF. CDR3 coding DNA: TGTGCCAGCTCCGTACAGGGCGGTACGGGTACGCAGTATTTT.

This clonotype came up many times. V is TRBV11-2 and J is TRBJ2-7; D remains ambiguous. This CDR3 region has 12 residues. Trimming pared 1 base from V and 0 bases from J, leaving 1 base between. The V gene's germline CDR1 is SGHAT and CDR2 FQNNGV. CDR3 amino acids: CASSLVSYEQYF. CDR3 nucleotides: TGTGCCAGCAGCTTAGTCTCCTACGAGCAGTACTTC.

This clonotype appeared many times. The chain uses TRBV20-1 and TRBJ2-1; TRBD2 is a possible D gene (6 bases). V was trimmed by 1 base and J by 1 base, leaving 14 bases between them. The CDR3 contains 16 residues. Looked up from germline, CDR1 is DFQATT and CDR2 is SNEGSKA (reference sequence). This chain's CDR3 is CSARGRGGGSYNEQFF. As DNA, the CDR3 is TGCAGTGCTAGAGGTCGCGGTGGGGGGTCCTACAATGAGCAGTTCTTC.

The sample holds many counts of this clonotype. The chain uses TRBV19 and TRBJ2-5; 8 bases match TRBD2. V lost 6 bases, J lost 5 bases, and 11 bases stayed unmatched. CDR1 LNHDA and CDR2 SQIVND come from the germline V gene (reference sequence). The CDR3 extends over 15 amino acids. CDR3 amino acids: CASRRREVPGETQYF. CDR3 coding DNA: TGTGCCAGTAGGCGGCGGGAGGTTCCCGGGGAGACCCAGTACTTC.

This clonotype was seen many times. This chain uses TRBV18 with TRBJ1-1; perhaps TRBD1 as D (5 bases). This CDR3 is built from 11 residues. Germline V CDR1 and CDR2: KGHSH, LQKENI. Trimming cost V 8 bases and J 4 bases, with 8 bases left between them. CDR3 in DNA: TGTGCCAGCCGAAGGGGCACTGAAGCTTTCTTT. Translating gives CASRRGTEAFF.

This clonotype came up many times. Here the CDR3 DNA reads TGTGCCAGCAGCCTCGAGGATACGCAGTATTTT. Translated, it gives CASSLEDTQYF. The V and J genes are TRBV3-1 and TRBJ2-3; D call uncertain. V dropped 4 bases and J dropped 6 bases, with 5 bases sitting between them. Germline assignment: CDR1 LGHDT and CDR2 YNNKEL (reference sequence). The CDR3 contains 11 residues.

This clonotype has at least ten counts. The rearrangement links TRBV20-1 to TRBJ2-1; 12 bases fit TRBD2. Germline CDR1 is DFQATT and CDR2 is SNEGSKA (reference sequence). The CDR3 runs to 14 residues. The J segment lost 8 bases and the V segment lost 6 bases, leaving 8 bases of the junction unmatched. Here the CDR3 reads CSAPGLAGLDEQFF. CDR3 in DNA: TGCAGTGCCCCCGGACTAGCGGGATTGGATGAGCAGTTCTTC.

This clonotype came up a few times. This rearrangement joins TRBV5-6 to TRBJ1-1; D is ambiguous. V was trimmed by 4 bases and J by 0 bases, leaving 10 bases between them. CDR3 size: 14 residues. Germline V gene lookup returns CDR1 SGHDT and CDR2 YYEEEE. The CDR3 protein is CASSTTAVNTEAFF. In DNA, the CDR3 is TGTGCCAGCAGCACGACTGCGGTGAACACTGAAGCTTTCTTT.

By share, this clonotype counts as large. The chain has TRBV11-2 and TRBJ2-2; D is possibly TRBD1 or TRBD2 (6 bases each). V was shortened by 3 bases and J by 2 bases, with 10 bases between the two germline ends. The CDR3 contains 15 residues. Per the germline V gene, CDR1 is SGHAT and CDR2 is FQNNGV. CDR3 nucleotides: TGTGCCAGCAGCTTTGGGGGGACAAACACCGGGGAGCTGTTTTTT. It codes for CASSFGGTNTGELFF. The whole variable domain, remainder taken from reference TRBV11-2 and TRBJ2-2, is EAGVAQSPRYKIIEKRQSVAFWCNPISGHATLYWYQQILGQGPKLLIQFQNNGVVDDSQLPKDRFSAERLKGVDSTLKIQPAKLEDSAVYLCASSFGGTNTGELFFGEGSRLTVL.

In this sample, this clonotype turned up many times. The chain combines TRBV4-3 with TRBJ2-5; weak D call: TRBD2 (5 bases). The V end lost 0 bases, the J end lost 6 bases, and 11 bases lay between the germline ends. The CDR3 totals 14 residues. The germline V gene encodes CDR1 LGHNA and CDR2 YSLEER. The CDR3 region has the DNA TGCGCCAGCAGCCAAGATCTAACGGGGAAGACCCAGTACTTC. Translation gives CASSQDLTGKTQYF.

In this sample, this clonotype turned up a few times. The J gene is TRBJ2-1, the V gene TRBV19; D may be TRBD1 (5 bases). Trimming removed 6 bases at V and 4 bases at J, with 13 bases between. Germline loops: CDR1 LNHDA, CDR2 SQIVND (reference sequence). This CDR3 has 14 residues. The CDR3 here is CASRLRDSYNEQFF. The CDR3 DNA reads as TGTGCCAGTAGATTAAGAGACAGTTACAATGAGCAGTTCTTC.

This clonotype was seen a handful of times. The chain links TRBV9 to TRBJ1-1, with D maybe TRBD1 (5 bases). V lost 0 bases, J lost 4 bases, and 13 bases lay in between. CDR1 and CDR2 from the germline V gene are SGDLS and YYNGEE. The CDR3 has 15 amino acids. The CDR3 protein is CASSVGWQGFTEAFF. The CDR3 DNA reads TGTGCCAGCAGCGTAGGCTGGCAGGGATTCACTGAAGCTTTCTTT.

This clonotype has a count of ten or more. The J gene is TRBJ2-2, the V gene TRBV12-3 or TRBV12-4; possible D gene TRBD2, 5 bases. CDR3 length equals 15 residues. Trimming took 7 bases from V and 1 from J, leaving 13 bases between them. This CDR3 reads CASTLSGMNTGELFF. The CDR3 coding sequence is TGTGCCAGCACTCTCTCCGGGATGAACACCGGGGAGCTGTTTTTT.

This clonotype appeared a single time. At one of its ends the junction is not consistent with the germline gene, which may arise from a read error. The chain has TRBV5-1 and TRBJ1-1; weak D call: TRBD1 (6 bases). CDR3 length: 14 amino acids. Germline CDR1 SGHRS, CDR2 YFSETQ. This CDR3 reads CASSLGTPNTETFF. The CDR3 nucleotides read TGCGCCAGCAGCCTAGGGACACCGAACACTGAAACTTTCTTT.

Comment on this clonotype: This may come from a read error, since a much larger clone is one base off. This chain uses TRBV19 with TRBJ1-1, with D unresolved. This CDR3 region has 14 residues. Germline V gene lookup returns CDR1 LNHDA and CDR2 SQIVND (reference sequence). The CDR3 is CAGSIGFMNTEAFF. In DNA form, the CDR3 reads TGTGCCGGTAGTATTGGGTTCATGAACACTGAAGCTTTCTTT.

This clonotype was observed a single time. A read error is possible here, since a much larger clone lies one base away. The chain employs TRBV6-1 and TRBJ1-5; D is perhaps TRBD1 (6 bases). The germline V gene encodes CDR1 MNHNS and CDR2 SASEGT. Between the trimmed V and J ends, which lost 8 bases and 4 bases, there was a span of 12 bases. The length of the CDR3 is 13 residues. The CDR3 coding sequence is TGTGCCAGCGGTATGGGGGCGAATCAGCCCCAGCATTTT. Its protein is CASGMGANQPQHF.

This clonotype was counted ten times or more. V usage is TRBV29-1 and J usage is TRBJ1-4; D call uncertain. The CDR3 spans 14 residues. V was shortened by 6 bases and J by 5 bases, with 16 bases between the two germline ends. Looked up from germline, CDR1 is SQVTM and CDR2 is ANQGSEA. The DNA of the CDR3 is TGCAGCGTACTCATATGGGAGGACAATGAAAAACTGTTTTTT. Residues: CSVLIWEDNEKLFF.

The sample holds many counts of this clonotype. The chain uses TRBV2 and TRBJ1-1, with D uncertain. Germline V gene sequence: CDR1 SNHLY, CDR2 FYNNEI. This CDR3 has 12 residues. V was clipped by 8 bases and J by 0 bases, with 7 bases between them. CDR3 sequence: CASGNLNTEAFF. The CDR3 DNA follows: TGTGCCAGCGGGAATTTGAACACTGAAGCTTTCTTT.

Many counts were recorded for this clonotype. The V call is TRBV27, the J call TRBJ1-5; tentatively, D is TRBD1 (5 bases). The germline V gene encodes CDR1 MNHEY and CDR2 SMNVEV (reference sequence). Trimming shortened V by 6 bases and J by 0 bases, and 6 bases separated the two germline ends. The CDR3 covers 13 residues. The CDR3 nucleotides are TGTGCCAGCAGGGGGCATAGCAATCAGCCCCAGCATTTT. Translation: CASRGHSNQPQHF.

This clonotype was recorded at least ten times. This chain links TRBV10-3 with TRBJ1-1; the D gene is possibly TRBD1 (6 bases). The germline V gene encodes CDR1 ENHRY and CDR2 SYGVKD. This CDR3 region has 14 residues. V lost 5 bases and J lost 5, with 15 bases in between. The CDR3 DNA reads as TGTGCCATCAGTAGTGGCCAGGGGAGGACTGAAGCTTTCTTT. This gives the protein CAISSGQGRTEAFF.

About this clonotype: One junction end does not reproduce the germline sequence, and a read error may be involved. The chain has TRBV27 and TRBJ2-3; TRBD1 agrees at 7 bases. In germline, CDR1 is MNHEY, CDR2 SMNVEV (reference sequence). This CDR3 has 15 amino acids. The CDR3 sequence: CASRRTRGGTDTQYF. Written as DNA, the CDR3 is TGTGCCAGCAGAAGGACAAGAGGGGGCACAGATACACAGTATTTT.

A word on this clonotype: It may be a read error: a sequence one base away is much more abundant. The chain carries TRBV29-1 and TRBJ2-2; D call uncertain. This CDR3 is built from 15 residues. Germline loops: CDR1 SQVTM, CDR2 ANQGSEA. The CDR3 reads CGVEAAGRSTGELFF. DNA of the CDR3: TGCGGCGTTGAAGCAGCTGGTCGAAGCACCGGGGAGCTGTTTTTT.